A selection of T cell receptor beta chains follows, all from one sample in a study of tumor-infiltrating lymphocytes in primary liver carcinoma. MiXCR was run by TCRdb on the multiplex PCR reads, yielding one entry per CDR3 protein. The sample has about 310,000 distinct CDR3 sequences, 65% seen once. The sequencing input was peripheral blood. The receptors originated from a man in his forties with primary liver carcinoma and hepatitis B virus infection. Each CDR3 is given with its conserved first and last residue. A D gene is named only where the DNA matches it firmly. Some rows have no size entry. The others give once, few or many, or a class for an expanded clone.

D gene	J gene	clone size	V gene	CDR3 protein	CDR3 DNA
NA	TRBJ2-2	NA	TRBV5-5	CTSSLKDSARGELFF	TGTACCAGCAGCTTGAAAGACTCAGCTAGAGGGGAACTGTTTTTT
TRBD2	TRBJ2-7	NA	TRBV10-2	CASNPGLATSEQYF	TGCGCCAGTAATCCGGGACTAGCCACGTCCGAGCAGTACTTC
TRBD1	TRBJ1-5	NA	TRBV6-2/TRBV6-3	CASTADRGSNQPKHF	TGTGCCAGCACCGCTGACAGGGGAAGCAATCAGCCCAAGCATTTT
NA	TRBJ1-5	few	TRBV5-1	CASSLMAGDGEPQHF	TGCGCCAGCAGCTTGATGGCAGGGGATGGTGAGCCCCAGCATTTT
NA	TRBJ1-1	few	TRBV6-5	CASGYSNTEAFF	TGTGCCAGCGGGTACAGCAACACTGAAGCTTTCTTT
NA	TRBJ2-1	NA	TRBV5-4	CASSIGVRTEDNEQSF	TGTGCCAGCAGCATCGGGGTCAGGACAGAGGACAATGAGCAGTCCTTC
NA	TRBJ2-6	NA	TRBV29-1	CSVGVRHAIGGANVLTF	TGTAGCGTTGGTGTGAGACACGCGATCGGTGGGGCCAACGTCCTGACTTTC
NA	TRBJ2-2	NA	TRBV5-1	CASTSDGNTGELFF	TGCGCCAGCACCTCCGACGGGAACACCGGGGAGCTGTTTTTT
NA	TRBJ2-1	NA	TRBV28	CASHPQRQYNEQFF	TGTGCCAGCCACCCCCAACGCCAATACAATGAGCAGTTCTTC
NA	TRBJ2-1	once	TRBV10-3	CAISVRGNEQFF	TGTGCCATCAGTGTTAGAGGGAATGAGCAGTTCTTC
NA	TRBJ2-3	NA	TRBV20-1	CSARGGAGLTDTQYF	TGCAGTGCTAGAGGGGGAGCGGGTCTCACAGATACGCAGTATTTT
NA	TRBJ2-3	NA	TRBV11-2	CVSSTFGRTDTQYF	TGTGTCAGCAGCACCTTCGGCCGCACAGATACGCAGTATTTT
TRBD1	TRBJ2-3	NA	TRBV5-4	CASSLGTGGTDTQYF	TGTGCCAGCAGCTTGGGGACAGGGGGCACAGATACGCAGTATTTT
TRBD1	TRBJ2-2	few	TRBV5-1	CASSWGQGDPGELFF	TGCGCCAGCAGCTGGGGACAGGGGGATCCCGGGGAGCTGTTTTTT
NA	TRBJ2-7	NA	TRBV4-2	CASSPVAGDGSYEHCF	TGTGCCAGCAGCCCTGTCGCAGGGGACGGTTCCTACGAGCATTGCTTC
TRBD1	TRBJ2-5	NA	TRBV6-1	CVSSQRQGEVRETQYF	TGTGTCAGCAGTCAGCGACAGGGTGAAGTTCGCGAGACCCAGTACTTC
NA	TRBJ2-3	NA	TRBV4-2	CASNQDGRTGSSDTQYF	TGTGCCAGCAACCAAGATGGGAGAACAGGGAGCTCAGATACGCAGTATTTT
TRBD2	TRBJ2-2	NA	TRBV2	CASSPSGRGTGELFF	TGTGCCAGCAGTCCTAGCGGGAGAGGGACCGGGGAGCTGTTTTTT
NA	TRBJ1-4	many	TRBV29-1	CSVDGGMGEKLFF	TGCAGCGTTGACGGAGGGATGGGTGAAAAACTGTTTTTT
NA	TRBJ2-7	NA	TRBV11-2	CAISPGAWAGAGEQYF	TGTGCCATCAGCCCCGGCGCCTGGGCAGGGGCCGGAGAGCAGTACTTC
NA	TRBJ2-3	NA	TRBV10-3	CAIRSADTQYF	TGTGCCATCAGAAGCGCAGATACGCAGTATTTT
TRBD2	TRBJ2-1	NA	TRBV6-5	CASSYSRESSSGSYRHFF	TGTGCAAGCAGTTACTCACGGGAATCTTCTAGCGGATCTTATAGGCACTTCTTC
NA	TRBJ2-1	NA	TRBV11-2	CASSLHGIGGNKQFF	TGTGCCAGCAGCTTACATGGTATTGGGGGAAATAAGCAGTTCTTC
NA	TRBJ2-1	NA	TRBV11-1	CASSLVLVSYNEQFF	TGTGCCAGCAGCTTAGTACTAGTGTCCTACAATGAGCAGTTCTTC
NA	TRBJ2-1	many	TRBV29-1	CSVGGISYNEQFF	TGCAGCGTTGGGGGTATCTCCTACAATGAGCAGTTCTTC